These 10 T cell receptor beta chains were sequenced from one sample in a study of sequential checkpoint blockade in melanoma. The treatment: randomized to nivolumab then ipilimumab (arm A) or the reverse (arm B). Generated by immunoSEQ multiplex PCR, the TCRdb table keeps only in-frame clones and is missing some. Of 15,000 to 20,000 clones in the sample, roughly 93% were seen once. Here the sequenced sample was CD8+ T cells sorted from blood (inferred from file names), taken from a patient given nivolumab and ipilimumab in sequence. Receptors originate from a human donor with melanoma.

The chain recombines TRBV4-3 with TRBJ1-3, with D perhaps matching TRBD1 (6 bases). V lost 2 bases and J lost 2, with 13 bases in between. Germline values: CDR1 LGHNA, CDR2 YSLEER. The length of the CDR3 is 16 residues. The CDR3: CASSQFLSGAGNTIYF. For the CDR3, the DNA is TGCGCCAGCAGCCAATTCTTATCAGGGGCTGGAAACACCATATATTTT.

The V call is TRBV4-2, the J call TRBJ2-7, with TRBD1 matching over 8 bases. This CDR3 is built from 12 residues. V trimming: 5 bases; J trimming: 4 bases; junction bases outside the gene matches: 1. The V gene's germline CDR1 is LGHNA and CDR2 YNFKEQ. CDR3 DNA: TGTGCCAGCAGCAGGACAGGGTACGAGCAGTACTTC. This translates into CASSRTGYEQYF.

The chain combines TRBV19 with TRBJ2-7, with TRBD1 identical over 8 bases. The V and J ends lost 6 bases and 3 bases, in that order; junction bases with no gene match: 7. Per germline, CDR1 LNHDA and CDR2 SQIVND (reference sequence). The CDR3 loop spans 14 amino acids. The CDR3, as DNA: TGTGCCAGTAGCCCCGGGACAGGATTCTACGAGCAGTACTTC. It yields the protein CASSPGTGFYEQYF. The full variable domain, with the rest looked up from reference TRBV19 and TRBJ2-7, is DGGITQSPKYLFRKEGQNVTLSCEQNLNHDAMYWYRQDPGQGLRLIYYSQIVNDFQKGDIAEGYSVSREKKESFPLTVTSAQKNPTAFYLCASSPGTGFYEQYFGPGTRLTVT.

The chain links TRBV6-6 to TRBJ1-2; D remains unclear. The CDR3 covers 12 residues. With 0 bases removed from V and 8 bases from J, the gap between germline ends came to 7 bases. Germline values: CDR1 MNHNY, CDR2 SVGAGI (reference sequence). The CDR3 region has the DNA TGTGCCAGCAGTTACTCGAGTGAGGGCTACACCTTC. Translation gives CASSYSSEGYTF.

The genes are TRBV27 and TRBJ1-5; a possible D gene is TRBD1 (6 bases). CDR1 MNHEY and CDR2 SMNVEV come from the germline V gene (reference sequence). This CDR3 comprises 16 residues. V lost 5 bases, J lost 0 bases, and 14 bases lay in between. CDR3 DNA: TGTGCCAGCAGTCCGAATCAGGGGTATAGCAATCAGCCCCAGCATTTT. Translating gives CASSPNQGYSNQPQHF.

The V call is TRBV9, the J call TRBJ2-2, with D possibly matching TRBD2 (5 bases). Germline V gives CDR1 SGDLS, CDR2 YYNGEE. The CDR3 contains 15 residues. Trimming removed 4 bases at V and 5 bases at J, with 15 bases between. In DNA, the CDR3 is TGTGCCAGCAGCCCTCCGCGGGCTGGGACCGGGGAGCTGTTTTTT. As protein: CASSPPRAGTGELFF.

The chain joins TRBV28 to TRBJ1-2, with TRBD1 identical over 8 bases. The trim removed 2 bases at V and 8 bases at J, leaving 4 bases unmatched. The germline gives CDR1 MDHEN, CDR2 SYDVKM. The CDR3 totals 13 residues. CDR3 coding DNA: TGTGCCAGCAGTTTAACGGACAGGGAGGGCTACACCTTC. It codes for CASSLTDREGYTF.

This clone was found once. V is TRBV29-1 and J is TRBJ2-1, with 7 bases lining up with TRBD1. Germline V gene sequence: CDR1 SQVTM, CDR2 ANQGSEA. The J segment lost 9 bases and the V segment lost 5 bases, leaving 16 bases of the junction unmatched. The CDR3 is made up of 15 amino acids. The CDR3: CSVHLDGTVISEQFF. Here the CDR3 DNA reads TGCAGCGTTCACCTAGATGGGACAGTCATCAGTGAGCAGTTCTTC.

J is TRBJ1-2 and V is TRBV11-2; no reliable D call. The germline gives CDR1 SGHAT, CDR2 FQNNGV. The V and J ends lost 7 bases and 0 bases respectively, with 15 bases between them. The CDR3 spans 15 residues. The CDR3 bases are TGTGCCAGCACCCTTATAGGCGGAGCTAACTATGGCTACACCTTC. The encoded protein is CASTLIGGANYGYTF.

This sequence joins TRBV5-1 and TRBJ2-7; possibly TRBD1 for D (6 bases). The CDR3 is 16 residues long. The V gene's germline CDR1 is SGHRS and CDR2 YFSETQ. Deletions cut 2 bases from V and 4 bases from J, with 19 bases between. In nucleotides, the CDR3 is TGCGCCAGCAGCTTTCATAACAGGGACCCCAGTTACGAGCAGTACTTC. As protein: CASSFHNRDPSYEQYF.